This TCR beta chain appears in the sequencing data of a study of regulatory T cells in long-lasting Graves disease (dated by TCRdb to the early 2020s). In terms of the full investigation: Antithyroid drugs had been taken for less than 3 months by newly diagnosed Graves' disease patients. Peripheral blood TCR sequencing and RNA sequencing compared persistent Graves' disease patients with newly diagnosed Graves' disease patients. The study took place in China and was registered as a clinical trial. A total of 35 or so samples underwent TCR sequencing: around 13 from persistent and about 20 from newly diagnosed Graves' disease patients.

Summary of the overall study and its limitations: TRBV28, TRBJ1-2 and TRBJ2-5 were preferentially used in persistent disease, while TRBV20-1 and TRBJ2-1 were favored in newly diagnosed disease. The study examined only peripheral blood because the primary lesion, thyroid tissue, could not be accessed. A larger number of public clonotypes was shared among persistent patients (over 2,500) than among newly diagnosed patients (roughly 980). The authors noted that the small sample size was a limitation that may lower accuracy. Only the TCR beta chain was sequenced and analyzed. Compared with newly diagnosed patients, persistent Graves' disease patients had lower TCR Shannon entropy and fewer highly expanded clones, which suggests clonal expansion.

The V end gives up 5 bases and the J end 7 bases, leaving 9 bases in the junction not matched to a gene. Inclusive of the bounding cysteine and phenylalanine, the CDR3 is 16 residues long. Just CDR3 DNA is preserved here, 48 bases in frame from base 1. The germline V gene (reference sequence) provides CDR1 LNHDA and CDR2 SQIVND. The time point label corresponds to: newly diagnosed GD, antithyroid drugs for less than 3 months. For both TCR sequencing and RNA sequencing, RNA was extracted from PBMCs in TRIzol. Graves' disease was diagnosed according to American Thyroid Association guidelines. Patients for the study were recruited at an endocrinology department in Xi'an, China. Each patient gave 9 to 10 milliliters of peripheral blood, collected in an EDTA anticoagulant tube. Ficoll Paque Plus density gradient separation was used to isolate PBMCs, and no further T cell sorting was done. An Agilent 2100 Bioanalyzer and agarose gel were used to check RNA quality, while a NanoDrop 2000 measured RNA concentration.

This clonotype showed up many times. Its antigen target is currently unknown. Base qualities are not provided; no much larger clone lies one nucleotide away. The library came from multiplex PCR. Sequenced on an Illumina HiSeq 4000. iRepertoire HTBI primers and Arm-PCR amplification of CDR3 regions were used to construct TCR beta libraries. Before sequencing, the PCR products underwent gel purification. On the study's bioinformatics: Gene usage analysis of CDR3 amino acid clonotypes used the 60 to 75 TRBV and about 15 TRBJ segments found across samples. COPE and FqMerger were used to merge filtered high-quality paired reads into contigs. Contigs were aligned with BLAST to IMGT TRBV, TRBD and TRBJ reference genes, and CDR3 was defined per IMGT. Highly expanded clones were defined as clonotypes with a frequency above 0.1%. Repertoire diversity was measured by Shannon entropy, and V-J evenness by the Gini coefficient. Public clonotypes were defined as clonotypes shared by more than one individual. TCRdb trimmed public reads at Q25 via fastp, called clones via MiXCR and kept in-frame beta chains. Rows matching on CDR3 protein sequence are summarized as one entry with the most common DNA and genes. The V and J calls here are based on TCRdb, not the publication. The sample has 450,000 to 600,000 distinct CDR3 sequences on record, 13% of them singletons. The ten largest make up approximately 9.3% of the sample.

The sample was also reused in another study, on T cells in Graves' hyperthyroidism and ophthalmopathy. The second study's authors report: Stable Graves' hyperthyroidism was defined as no progression to ophthalmopathy during 18 months of follow-up. The hyperthyroidism patients were between 18 and 65 years old and newly diagnosed, with a disease duration of less than 2 months. Exclusion was applied to patients with uncontrolled infections, other autoimmune diseases, pregnancy or lactation. Clinical symptoms, serum thyroxine and TRAb, thyroid ultrasound, and orbital computed tomography formed the basis for the diagnoses. The first round of RT-PCR for the TCR CDR3 was performed with the HTBI primer set and the Qiagen OneStep RT-PCR kit. Most expanded thyroid clonotypes (frequency above 0.001) were also detected in blood, a finding suggesting that blood repertoires may reflect thyroid immune responses. Ophthalmopathy was separated from stable hyperthyroidism by a 13 V-J signature model, with approximately 86% sensitivity and roughly 81% specificity obtained in cross-validation and 80%/75% obtained in testing. In validation, the model predicted progression to ophthalmopathy with approximately 70% sensitivity and approximately 74% specificity, a median of 6.5 months before onset. A discovery cohort of fewer than 110 patients, fewer than 50 with Graves' ophthalmopathy and about 58 with stable Graves' hyperthyroidism, was used to find distinguishing TCR V-J signatures. An independent validation cohort of under 20 hyperthyroidism patients and more than 15 patients who later progressed to ophthalmopathy tested prospective prediction of ophthalmopathy. The 100 or so discovery patients were divided at random into training and test sets in a 7:3 ratio. In addition, the study compared T-cell repertoires in thyroid tissue and in blood from a handful of Graves' hyperthyroidism patients. After blood sampling, hyperthyroidism patients were treated with methimazole at a starting dose of 30 mg daily, and ophthalmopathy patients were treated with high-dose intravenous methylprednisolone. The libraries were constructed in a second round of multiplex PCR and then size-selected and purified. Libraries were sequenced paired-end with 100 bp reads on an Illumina HiSeq2000. SOAPnuke was used to process the raw data, removing reads that contained adapters or uncalled bases, had a mean Phred below 15, or lacked an exact match to the constant primer or identifier. High-quality paired reads were merged with COPE v1.2.5, and unique nucleotide sequences were defined as clonotypes. Clonotypes were aligned to IMGT TRBV, TRBD and TRBJ reference segments using MiTCR v1.1. Only V-J combinations with frequency above 0.0001, covering about 99% of repertoires, were analysed. A TCS score was defined as the ratio of F50 (clonal expansion) to E x V (chaos), with BLOSUM62-based TCRdist applied between CDR3 peptides within each V-J. Welch's t-statistics and random forest reduced around 550 V-J features to about 12, which were used in a naive Bayes classifier (R e1071). Sample size was not statistically predetermined, and blinding of investigators to group allocation was not performed. TCR Vbeta CDR3 sequencing of 120 to 150 peripheral blood samples (over 40 ophthalmopathy, around 80 hyperthyroidism and 17 progressor patients) is reported in the paper.

The sequencing here drew on peripheral blood mononuclear cells (PBMCs), taken at new diagnosis, from a patient treated with antithyroid drugs. The V and J genes are TRBV19 and TRBJ2-1; 12 bases in the middle match TRBD2. The TCR originated in a young man with Graves disease. Donor details come from another sample of the same person, matched by shared clones. CDR3 loop: CASSFIKTSGSNEQFF. The nucleotide sequence is TGTGCCAGTAGTTTCATAAAGACTAGCGGGAGTAATGAGCAGTTCTTC.